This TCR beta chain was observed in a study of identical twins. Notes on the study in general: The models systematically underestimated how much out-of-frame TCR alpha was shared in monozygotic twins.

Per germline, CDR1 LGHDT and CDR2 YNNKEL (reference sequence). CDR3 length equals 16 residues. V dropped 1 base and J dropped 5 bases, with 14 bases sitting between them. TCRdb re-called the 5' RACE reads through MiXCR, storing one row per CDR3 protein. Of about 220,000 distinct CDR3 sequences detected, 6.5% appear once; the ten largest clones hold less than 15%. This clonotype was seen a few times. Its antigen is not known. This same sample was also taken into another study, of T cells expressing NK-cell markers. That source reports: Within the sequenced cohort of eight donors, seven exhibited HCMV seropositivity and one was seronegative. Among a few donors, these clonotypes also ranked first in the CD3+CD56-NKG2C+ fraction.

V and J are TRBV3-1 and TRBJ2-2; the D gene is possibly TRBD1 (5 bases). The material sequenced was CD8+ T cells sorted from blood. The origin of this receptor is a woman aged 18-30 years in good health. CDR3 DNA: TGTGCCAGCAGCCAAGCAACAACCAGGGTTACCGGGGAGCTGTTTTTT. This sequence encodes CASSQATTRVTGELFF. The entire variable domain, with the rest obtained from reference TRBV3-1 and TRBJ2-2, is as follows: DTAVSQTPKYLVTQMGNDKSIKCEQNLGHDTMYWYKQDSKKFLKIMFSYNNKELIINETVPNRFSPKSPDKAHLNLHINSLELGDSAVYFCASSQATTRVTGELFFGEGSRLTVL.